This section outlines one T cell receptor (beta chain) sequence together with its context. Its cognate antigen has yet to be identified. No base-level quality is on record; no much larger clone is a single base apart. The immunoSEQ Assay was the method used to sequence TCRbeta CDR3 regions. After extraction, genomic DNA underwent amplification by bias-controlled multiplex PCR, followed by high-throughput sequencing. Per the source publication's procedure: To quantify the absolute abundance of each unique TCRbeta CDR3 region, sequences were collapsed and filtered. T cell fraction was estimated by normalizing TCRbeta template counts to usable DNA, which was measured by amplifying reference genes present in all nucleated cells. Repertoire TCRs were annotated as SARS-CoV-2-specific by exact matching of V gene, CDR3 amino acid sequence and J gene to a known reactive TCR set. The reference SARS-CoV-2 TCR set came from MIRA and was filtered for enrichment in COVID-19-positive ImmuneCODE repertoires, removing public or cross-reactive TCRs. Using the MIRA antigens, annotated TCRs were further analysed by specific ORF or by position within an ORF. Breadth was defined as annotated unique rearrangements over total unique productive rearrangements; depth was the summed frequency of those rearrangements. Two-sided Wilcoxon rank-sum tests were applied when comparing TCR breadth between groups. TCRdb carries this immuneACCESS record with in-frame sequences only. Its versions omit some clonotypes, under half of them owing to an unresolved V gene in the studies checked, with the rest unexplained. The V and J calls and clone size come from that table; D and trimming were worked out from the DNA. In this sample the table shows 40,000 to 55,000 clones, roughly 80% of which occur a single time. Of the sample, about half is held by the ten largest clones.

The entry originates in a study of Ad26.COV2.S vaccination and SARS-CoV-2 variants (dated by TCRdb to about 2021). Broadly, across the study: Sequencing of the TCRbeta repertoire served to evaluate the specificity and breadth of SARS-CoV-2-reactive T cell receptors following Ad26.COV2.S vaccination. The TCR-sequenced set comprised around 30 samples: some 20 Ad26.COV2.S vaccine recipients, 5 placebo recipients and 8 SARS-CoV-2 convalescent individuals. Results and caveats for the whole study, not just this receptor: According to the authors, total T cell responses may have been underestimated by the TCR breadth and depth analyses. Ad26.COV2.S recipients had higher spike-specific TCR breadth than placebo recipients (P = 0.0014). Non-spike TCR breadth was comparable between vaccine and placebo recipients, consistent with the vaccine containing only spike. After vaccination, spike-specific CD8+ and CD4+ T cell responses were reported to show substantial breadth.

The CDR1 and CDR2 encoded by the germline V gene are SGHRS and YFSETQ. The CDR3, from cysteine to phenylalanine, totals 14 residues. Only the CDR3 DNA is retained, 42 bases long and in frame from the first base. The trim is 1 base for V and 0 bases for J, with a gap of 7 bases between the germline ends. This specimen's time point label, per the study, means: individuals recovered from natural SARS-CoV-2 infection. The chain is made from TRBV5-1 and TRBJ1-1; too little of a D gene remains to name it. The material was peripheral blood, obtained after recovery from COVID-19. The TCR sequence derives from a human donor who had recovered from COVID-19. Read as DNA, the sequence is TGCGCCAGCAGCTTGCAGGCGTTGAACACTGAAGCTTTCTTT. This encodes CASSLQALNTEAFF.